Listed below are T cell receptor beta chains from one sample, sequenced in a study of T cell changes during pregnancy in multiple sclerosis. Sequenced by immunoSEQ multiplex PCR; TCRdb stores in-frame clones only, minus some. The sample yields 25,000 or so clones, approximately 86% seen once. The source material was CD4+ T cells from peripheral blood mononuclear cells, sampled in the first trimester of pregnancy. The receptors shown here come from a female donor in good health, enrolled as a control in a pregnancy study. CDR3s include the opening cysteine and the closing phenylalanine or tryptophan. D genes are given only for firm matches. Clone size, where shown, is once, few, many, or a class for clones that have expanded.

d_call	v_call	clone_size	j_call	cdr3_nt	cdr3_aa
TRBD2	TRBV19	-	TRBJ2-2	TGTGCCAGCGGTAGCGGGAGGGCCGACACCGGGGAGCTGTTTTTT	CASGSGRADTGELFF
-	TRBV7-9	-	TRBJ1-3	TGTGCCAGCAGCTCATACAGGGAAGCTGGAAACACCATATATTTT	CASSSYREAGNTIYF
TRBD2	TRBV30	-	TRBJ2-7	TGTGCCTGGAGAGCGGGAAAGGGCTACGAGCAGTACTTC	CAWRAGKGYEQYF
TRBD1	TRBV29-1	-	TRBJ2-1	TGCAGCGTTGAAAGGGGGCGGTCGGATGAGCAGTTCTTC	CSVERGRSDEQFF
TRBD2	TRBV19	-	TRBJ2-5	TGTGCCAGTAGTTCGGGACTAGCGGGAGGGGAGATCCAGTACTTC	CASSSGLAGGEIQYF
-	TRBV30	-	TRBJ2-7	TGTGCCTGGAGTGTCCGGGGGGAGCAGTACTTC	CAWSVRGEQYF
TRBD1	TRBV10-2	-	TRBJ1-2	TGCGCCAGCAGTGCGGACAGGGACTACGTCTATGGCTACACCTTC	CASSADRDYVYGYTF
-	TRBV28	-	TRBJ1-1	TGTGCCAGCATTGGGCGGGGGACGGTGAACACTGAAGCTTTCTTT	CASIGRGTVNTEAFF
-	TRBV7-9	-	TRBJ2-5	TGTGCCAGCAGCTCGGGTCGGGGGAGTCCAGAGACCCAGTACTTC	CASSSGRGSPETQYF
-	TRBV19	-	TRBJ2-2	TGTGCCAGTAGCAACCAGGGGAGCACCGGGGAGCTGTTTTTT	CASSNQGSTGELFF
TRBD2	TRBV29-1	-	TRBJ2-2	TGCAGCGTTGTCCCCGGGGGGGCCAACACCGGGGAGCTGTTTTTT	CSVVPGGANTGELFF
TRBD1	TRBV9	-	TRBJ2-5	TGTGCCAGCAGCGTCGGGACAGGCCAAGAGACCCAGTACTTC	CASSVGTGQETQYF
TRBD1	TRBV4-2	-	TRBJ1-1	TGTGCCAGCAGCCAAGGGACAGGGAGGGCTGCTATGAACACTGAAGCTTTCTTT	CASSQGTGRAAMNTEAFF
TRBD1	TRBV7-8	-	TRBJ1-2	TGTGCCAGCAGCTTAGCTGAGACAGGGAACTATGGCTACACCTTC	CASSLAETGNYGYTF
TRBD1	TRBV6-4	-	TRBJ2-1	TGTGCCAGCAGTTCAGGACAGGGTGGTGGCAATGAGCAGTTCTTC	CASSSGQGGGNEQFF
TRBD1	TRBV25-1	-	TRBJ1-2	TGTGCCAGCGGACAGGGGCATGGCTACACCTTC	CASGQGHGYTF
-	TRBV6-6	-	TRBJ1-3	TGTGCCAGCGGCAGTTACCTCTCTGGAAACACCATATATTTT	CASGSYLSGNTIYF
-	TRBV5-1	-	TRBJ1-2	TGCGCCAGCAGCTCCTGGGAGGTGGACAACTATGGCTACACCTTC	CASSSWEVDNYGYTF
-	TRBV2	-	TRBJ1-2	TGTGCCAGCAGTGAAACGAGCACAGGTAGAAGCTACACCTTC	CASSETSTGRSYTF
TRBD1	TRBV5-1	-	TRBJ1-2	TGCGCCAGCAGCATTTCCGGACAGGCGTCTAGCTATGGCTACACCTTC	CASSISGQASSYGYTF
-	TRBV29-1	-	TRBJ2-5	TGCAGCGTTGCGGAGGGGAGGATGGCGGAGACCCAGTACTTC	CSVAEGRMAETQYF
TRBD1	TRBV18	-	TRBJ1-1	TGTGCCAGCTCAGATACAGGGGGCGGCACTGAAGCTTTCTTT	CASSDTGGGTEAFF
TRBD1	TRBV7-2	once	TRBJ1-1	TGTGCCAGCAGCTCGGGACAGGGTAGGAGGACTGAAGCTTTCTTT	CASSSGQGRRTEAFF
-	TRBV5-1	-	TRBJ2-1	TGCGCCAGCAGCTTGGAGGGACAAGGAGACAATGAGCAGTTCTTC	CASSLEGQGDNEQFF
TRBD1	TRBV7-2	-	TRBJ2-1	TGTGCCAGCAGATCTTCCGGGACAGGTGAGCAGTTCTTC	CASRSSGTGEQFF
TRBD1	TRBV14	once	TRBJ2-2	TGTGCCAGCAGCCGCCTCGACAGGGGGCGAGGCGGGGAGCTGTTTTTT	CASSRLDRGRGGELFF
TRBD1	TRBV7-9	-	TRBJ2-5	TGTGCCAGCAGCTTAGGGGTCCGGGACAGGGTTCAAGAGACCCAGTACTTC	CASSLGVRDRVQETQYF
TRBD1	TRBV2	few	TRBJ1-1	TGTGCCAGCCGGGACAGGAGGCGCGTTGGGGCTTTCTTT	CASRDRRRVGAFF
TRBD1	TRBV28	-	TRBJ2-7	TGTGCCAGCACACAGGGGACAGGGACCCTATACGAGCAGTACTTC	CASTQGTGTLYEQYF
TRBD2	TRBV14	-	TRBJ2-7	TGTGCCAGCAGCCAGGGCGGGAGCCGCTATAACGAGCAGTACTTC	CASSQGGSRYNEQYF
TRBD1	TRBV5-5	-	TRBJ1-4	TGTGCCAGCAGCTCCAGGGGGCTAGAGGAAAAACTGTTTTTT	CASSSRGLEEKLFF
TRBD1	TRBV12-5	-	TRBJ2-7	TGTGCTAGTGGCCGGGACAGGGGAAACGAGCAGTACTTC	CASGRDRGNEQYF